This entry describes one T cell receptor beta chain. The CDR3 runs to 14 residues. J was trimmed by 1 base and V by 4 bases; bases with no gene match: 6. Germline CDR1 SQVTM, CDR2 ANQGSEA. Together with a sample-barcoded 5' primer, a J-beta primer mix was included in a second PCR lasting about 6 to 11 cycles. TCRdb reprocessed the 5' RACE reads via MiXCR and lists one record per CDR3 protein. Here the sample spans about 620,000 distinct CDR3 sequences, roughly 21% being singletons. This entry is derived from a study of blood T cells in healthy people across ages. This receptor was identified in a man aged 65 to 85 in good health. The genes are TRBV29-1 and TRBJ2-7, with TRBD1 identical over 8 bases. The sequencing input was blood. Here the CDR3 DNA reads TGCAGCGTTGTGCAGGGGGCTGGGTCCTACGAGCAGTACTTC. Its protein product is CSVVQGAGSYEQYF.